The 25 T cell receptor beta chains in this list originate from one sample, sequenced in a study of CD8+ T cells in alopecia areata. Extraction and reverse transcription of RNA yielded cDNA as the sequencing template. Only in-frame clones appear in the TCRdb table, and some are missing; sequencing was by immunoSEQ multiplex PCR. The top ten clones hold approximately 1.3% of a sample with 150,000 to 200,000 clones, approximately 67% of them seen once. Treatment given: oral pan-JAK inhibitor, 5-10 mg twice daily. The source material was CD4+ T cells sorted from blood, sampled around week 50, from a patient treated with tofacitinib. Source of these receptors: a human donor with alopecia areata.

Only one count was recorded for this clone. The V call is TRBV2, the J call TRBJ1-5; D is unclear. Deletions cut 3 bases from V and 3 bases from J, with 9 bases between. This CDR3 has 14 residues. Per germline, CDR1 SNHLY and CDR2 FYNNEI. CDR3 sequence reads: CASSDNSDNQPQHF. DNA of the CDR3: TGTGCCAGCAGTGACAACAGTGACAATCAGCCCCAGCATTTT.

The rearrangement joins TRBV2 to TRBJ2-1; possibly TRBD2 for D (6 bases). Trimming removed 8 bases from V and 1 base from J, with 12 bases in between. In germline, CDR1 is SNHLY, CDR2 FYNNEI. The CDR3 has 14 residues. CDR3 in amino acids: CASEVGGSYNEQFF. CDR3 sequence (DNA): TGTGCCAGCGAGGTGGGGGGATCCTACAATGAGCAGTTCTTC.

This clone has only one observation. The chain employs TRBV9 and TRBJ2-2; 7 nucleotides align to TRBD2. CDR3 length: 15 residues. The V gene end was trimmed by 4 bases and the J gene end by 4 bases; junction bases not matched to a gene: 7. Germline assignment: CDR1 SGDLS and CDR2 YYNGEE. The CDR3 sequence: CASSPRGVGTGELFF. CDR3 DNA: TGTGCCAGCAGCCCACGGGGGGTCGGCACCGGGGAGCTGTTTTTT.

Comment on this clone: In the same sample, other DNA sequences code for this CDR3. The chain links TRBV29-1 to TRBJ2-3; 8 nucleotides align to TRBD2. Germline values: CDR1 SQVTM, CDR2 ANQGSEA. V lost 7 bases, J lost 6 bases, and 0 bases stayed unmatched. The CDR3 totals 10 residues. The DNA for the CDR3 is TGCAGCGGCGGGGGGGATACGCAGTATTTT. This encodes CSGGGDTQYF.

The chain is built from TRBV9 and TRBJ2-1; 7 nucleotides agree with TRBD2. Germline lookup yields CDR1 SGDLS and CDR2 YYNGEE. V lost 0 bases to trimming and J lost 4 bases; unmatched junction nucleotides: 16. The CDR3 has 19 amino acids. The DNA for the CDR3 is TGTGCCAGCAGCGTAGCATCTAGCGGAGGCCAGCGACTTTACAATGAGCAGTTCTTC. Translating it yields CASSVASSGGQRLYNEQFF.

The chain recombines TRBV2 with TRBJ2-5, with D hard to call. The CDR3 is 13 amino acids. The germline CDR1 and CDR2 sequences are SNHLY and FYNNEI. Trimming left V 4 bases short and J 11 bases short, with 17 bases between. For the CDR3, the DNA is TGTGCCAGCAGTGTTTCGCTGGAGTTGGGGCAGTACTTC. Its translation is CASSVSLELGQYF. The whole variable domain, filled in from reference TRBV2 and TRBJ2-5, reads EPEVTQTPSHQVTQMGQEVILRCVPISNHLYFYWYRQILGQKVEFLVSFYNNEISEKSEIFDDQFSVERPDGSNFTLKIRSTKLEDSAMYFCASSVSLELGQYFGPGTRLLVL.

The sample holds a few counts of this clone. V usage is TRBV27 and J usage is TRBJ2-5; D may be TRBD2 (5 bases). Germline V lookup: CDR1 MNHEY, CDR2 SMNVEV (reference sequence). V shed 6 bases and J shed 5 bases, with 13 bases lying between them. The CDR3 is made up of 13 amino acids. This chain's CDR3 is CASRNERMETQYF. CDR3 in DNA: TGTGCCAGCAGAAATGAGCGGATGGAGACCCAGTACTTC.

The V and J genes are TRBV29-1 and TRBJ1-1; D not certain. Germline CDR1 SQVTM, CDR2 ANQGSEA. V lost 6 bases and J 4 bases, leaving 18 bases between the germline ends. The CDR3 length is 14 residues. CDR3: CSVRDSRRFTEAFF. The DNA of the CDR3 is TGCAGCGTACGGGATTCTAGAAGGTTCACTGAAGCTTTCTTT.

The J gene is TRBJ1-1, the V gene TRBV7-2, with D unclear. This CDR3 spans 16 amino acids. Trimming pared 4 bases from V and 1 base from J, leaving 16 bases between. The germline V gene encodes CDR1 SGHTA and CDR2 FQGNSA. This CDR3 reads CASSSPPGRKNTEAFF. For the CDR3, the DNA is TGTGCCAGCAGCTCCCCCCCGGGGAGAAAGAACACTGAAGCTTTCTTT.

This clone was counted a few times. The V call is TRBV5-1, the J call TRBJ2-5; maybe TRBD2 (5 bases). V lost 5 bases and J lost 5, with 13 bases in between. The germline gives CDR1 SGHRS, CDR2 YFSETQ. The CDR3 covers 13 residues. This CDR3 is CASRPVTGETQYF. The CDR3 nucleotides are TGCGCCAGCAGACCTGTAACGGGGGAGACCCAGTACTTC.

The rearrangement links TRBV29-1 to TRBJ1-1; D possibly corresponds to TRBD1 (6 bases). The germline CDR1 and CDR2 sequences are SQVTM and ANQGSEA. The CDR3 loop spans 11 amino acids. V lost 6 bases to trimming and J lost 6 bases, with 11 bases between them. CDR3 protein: CSVSRGPEAFF. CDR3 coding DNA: TGCAGCGTCTCCAGGGGCCCTGAAGCTTTCTTT.

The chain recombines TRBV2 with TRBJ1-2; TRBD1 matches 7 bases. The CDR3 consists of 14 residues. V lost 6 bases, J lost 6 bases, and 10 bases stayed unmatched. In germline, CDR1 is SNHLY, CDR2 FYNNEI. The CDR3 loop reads CASSPGGKGNGYTF. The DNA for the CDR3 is TGTGCCAGCAGCCCAGGGGGAAAAGGGAATGGCTACACCTTC.

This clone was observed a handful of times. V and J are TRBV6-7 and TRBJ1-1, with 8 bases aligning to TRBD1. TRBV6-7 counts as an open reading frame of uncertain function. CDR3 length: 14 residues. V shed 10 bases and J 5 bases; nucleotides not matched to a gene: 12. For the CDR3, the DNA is TGTGCCACCGCCCCCGGGACAGGAAAAACTGAAGCTTTCTTT. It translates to CATAPGTGKTEAFF.

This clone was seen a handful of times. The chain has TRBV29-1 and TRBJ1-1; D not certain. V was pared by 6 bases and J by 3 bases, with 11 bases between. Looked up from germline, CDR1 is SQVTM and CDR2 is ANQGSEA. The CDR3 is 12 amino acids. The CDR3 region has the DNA TGCAGCGTGGGGAGGGCGGACACTGAAGCTTTCTTT. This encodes CSVGRADTEAFF.

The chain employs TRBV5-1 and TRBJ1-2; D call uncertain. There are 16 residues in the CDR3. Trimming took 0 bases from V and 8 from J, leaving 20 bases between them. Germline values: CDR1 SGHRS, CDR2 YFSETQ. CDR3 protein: CASSLDSSVVGRGYTF. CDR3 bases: TGCGCCAGCAGCTTGGATAGCAGTGTCGTTGGAAGAGGCTACACCTTC. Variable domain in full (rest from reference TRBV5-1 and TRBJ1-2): KAGVTQTPRYLIKTRGQQVTLSCSPISGHRSVSWYQQTPGQGLQFLFEYFSETQRNKGNFPGRFSGRQFSNSRSEMNVSTLELGDSALYLCASSLDSSVVGRGYTFGSGTRLTVV.

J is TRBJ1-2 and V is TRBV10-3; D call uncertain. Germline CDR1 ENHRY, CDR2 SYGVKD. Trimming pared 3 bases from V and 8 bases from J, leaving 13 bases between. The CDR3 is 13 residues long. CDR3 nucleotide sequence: TGTGCCATCAGTGACGATGGTTCCACCGGCTACACCTTC. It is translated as CAISDDGSTGYTF.

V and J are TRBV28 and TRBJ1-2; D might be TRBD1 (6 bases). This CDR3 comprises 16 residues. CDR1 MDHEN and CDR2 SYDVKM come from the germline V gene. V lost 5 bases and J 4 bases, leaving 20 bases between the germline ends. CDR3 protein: CASSPGGGIRSYGYTF. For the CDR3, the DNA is TGTGCCAGCAGTCCCGGGGGGGGCATAAGGAGCTATGGCTACACCTTC.

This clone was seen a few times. CDR3 amino acids: CASSTHRGRPGNTEAFF. CDR3 nucleotide sequence: TGTGCCAGCAGTACCCACAGGGGGCGGCCGGGAAACACTGAAGCTTTCTTT. The V call is TRBV2, the J call TRBJ1-1, with 9 bases that match TRBD1. The CDR3 contains 17 residues. V gave up 5 bases and J gave up 2 bases; unmatched junction bases: 12. Germline V gene sequence: CDR1 SNHLY, CDR2 FYNNEI.

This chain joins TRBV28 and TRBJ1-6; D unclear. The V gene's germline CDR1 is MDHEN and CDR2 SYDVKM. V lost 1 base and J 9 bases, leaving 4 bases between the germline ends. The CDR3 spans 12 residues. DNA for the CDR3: TGTGCCAGCAGTTTATCAGCTTCACCCCTCCACTTT. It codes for CASSLSASPLHF.

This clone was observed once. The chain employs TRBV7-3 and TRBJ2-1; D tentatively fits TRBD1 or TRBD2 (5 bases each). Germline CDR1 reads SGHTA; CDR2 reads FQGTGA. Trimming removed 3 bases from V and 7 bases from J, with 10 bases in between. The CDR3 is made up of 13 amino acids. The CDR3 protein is CASSLGPGNEQFF. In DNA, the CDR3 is TGTGCCAGCAGCTTGGGACCGGGGAATGAGCAGTTCTTC.

The CDR3 coding sequence is TGTGCCAGCAGCTTAGCGCCCTGGATGGTGAACACTGAAGCTTTCTTT. Translated, it gives CASSLAPWMVNTEAFF. The chain recombines TRBV7-2 with TRBJ1-1, with D hard to call. Germline V CDR1 and CDR2: SGHTA, FQGNSA. V was pared by 0 bases and J by 0 bases, with 11 bases between. This CDR3 is built from 16 residues.

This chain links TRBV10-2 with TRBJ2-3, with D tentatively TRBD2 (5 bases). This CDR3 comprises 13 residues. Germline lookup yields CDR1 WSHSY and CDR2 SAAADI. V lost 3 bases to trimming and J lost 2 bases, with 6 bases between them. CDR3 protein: CASSDGLTDTQYF. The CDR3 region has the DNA TGCGCCAGCAGTGACGGACTCACAGATACGCAGTATTTT.

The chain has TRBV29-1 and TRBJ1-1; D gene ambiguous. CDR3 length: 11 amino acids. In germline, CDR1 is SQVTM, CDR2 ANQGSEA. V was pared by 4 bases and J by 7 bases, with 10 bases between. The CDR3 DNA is TGCAGCGTTGGTGGGCCGAGTGAAGCTTTCTTT. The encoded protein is CSVGGPSEAFF.

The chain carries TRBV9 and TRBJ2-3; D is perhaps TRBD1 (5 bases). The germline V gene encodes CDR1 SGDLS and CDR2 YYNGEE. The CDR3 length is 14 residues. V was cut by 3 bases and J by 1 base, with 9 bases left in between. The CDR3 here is CASSDRTGTDTQYF. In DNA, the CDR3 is TGTGCCAGCAGCGACAGGACGGGCACAGATACGCAGTATTTT.

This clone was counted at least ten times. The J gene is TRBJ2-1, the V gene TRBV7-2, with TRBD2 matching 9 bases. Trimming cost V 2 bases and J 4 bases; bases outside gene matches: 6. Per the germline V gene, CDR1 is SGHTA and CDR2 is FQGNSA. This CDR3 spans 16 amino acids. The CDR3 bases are TGTGCCAGCAGCTTACTTAGCGGGGGCCCATACAATGAGCAGTTCTTC. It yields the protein CASSLLSGGPYNEQFF.